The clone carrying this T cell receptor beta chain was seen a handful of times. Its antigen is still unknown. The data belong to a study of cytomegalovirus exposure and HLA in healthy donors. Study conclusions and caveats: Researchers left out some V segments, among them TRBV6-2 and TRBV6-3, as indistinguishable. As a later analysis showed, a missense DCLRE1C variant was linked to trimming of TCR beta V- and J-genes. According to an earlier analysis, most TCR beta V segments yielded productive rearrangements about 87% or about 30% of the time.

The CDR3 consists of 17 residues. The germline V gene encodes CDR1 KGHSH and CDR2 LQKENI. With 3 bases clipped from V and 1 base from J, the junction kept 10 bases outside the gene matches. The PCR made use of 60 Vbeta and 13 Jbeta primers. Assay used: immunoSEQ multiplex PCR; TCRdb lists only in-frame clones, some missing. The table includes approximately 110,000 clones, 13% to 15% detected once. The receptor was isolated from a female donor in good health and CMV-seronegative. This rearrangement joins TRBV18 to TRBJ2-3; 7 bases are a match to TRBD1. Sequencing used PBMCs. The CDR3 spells CASSPPLGQGGTDTQYF. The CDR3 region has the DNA TGTGCCAGCTCACCTCCATTAGGGCAGGGGGGCACAGATACGCAGTATTTT.